This T cell receptor beta chain stems from a study of neurological immune-mediated disorders. Study-level findings and limits: The level of TCR clonal expansion was highest in patients with HTLV-1-associated myelopathy and lowest in multiple sclerosis, where it fell below the level seen in healthy controls.

This CDR3 comprises 15 residues. Trimming pared 5 bases from V and 4 bases from J, leaving 16 bases between. TCRdb reprocessed the 5' RACE reads via MiXCR and lists one record per CDR3 protein. The sample has around 64,000 distinct CDR3 sequences; about 3% are singletons. This clonotype has only a few counts. Its antigen is as yet unknown. Unsorted libraries were prepared from 2 million PBMCs held at -80 C. The receptor was derived from a woman between 45 and 65 years old with multiple sclerosis. J is TRBJ2-3 and V is TRBV12-3 or TRBV12-4, with D hard to call. Sequenced sample: PBMCs. This CDR3 reads CASSPQLAASDTQYF. The CDR3 coding sequence is TGTGCCAGCAGTCCCCAATTGGCGGCCTCAGATACGCAGTATTTT.